This T cell receptor (beta chain) was captured by sequencing in a study of T-cell memory formation after mild COVID-19 (dated by TCRdb to about 2021). For context, the study as a whole: TCR sequence clusters from the two donors were largely donor specific. T-cell clones expanding and contracting after mild COVID-19 in two donors were tracked by longitudinal TCRalpha and TCRbeta repertoire sequencing. Two young, previously healthy adult volunteers made up the cohort, one male and one female.

What the study reported, not specific to this receptor: The study covered only a couple of mild cases, and larger cohorts including severe cases with pre-infection samples were considered necessary. SARS-CoV-2 specificity was not confirmed for the second-wave clones peaking on day 37. Contracting CD4+ clones appeared mostly in the CM and EM memory subsets, whereas CD8+ clones were enriched in EMRA. From day 15 to 85, contracting clones showed balanced CD4/CD8 phenotypes, whereas a second wave of clones that expanded from day 15 to 37 leaned towards CD4+. Some responding clones were detected in pre-infection memory, which suggested that pre-existing cross-reactive memory T cells had joined the SARS-CoV-2 response.

PBMCs were isolated by Ficoll-Paque density gradient centrifugation. For this clonotype: No antigen is known for it. Qualities for individual bases were not recorded, and no much larger clone is one base off.

The sequencer listed for this sample is Illumina NovaSeq 6000. Using 5'RACE with constant-segment primers, TCRalpha and TCRbeta cDNA libraries were constructed, with sample barcodes and unique molecular identifiers added in the process. RNA was extracted from every sample with Trizol reagent. Amplification of the libraries took two PCR steps, and the second step added a second sample barcode plus Illumina TruSeq adapters. Sequencing of libraries was performed on an Illumina NovaSeq with 2 x 150 bp paired-end reads. As for how the authors treated the data: The reads were demultiplexed and collapsed into UMI-guided consensus sequences using migec v1.2.7. Using mixcr v2.1.11, UMI consensuses were aligned to TRA and TRB V and J templates and then assembled into clonotypes. Clonotypes were classified as expanded or contracted when called significant by both edgeR and NoisET, with noise models trained on biological replicates. For edgeR calls, a false discovery rate-adjusted p below 0.01 and a log2 fold-change threshold of 1 were applied. As an exploratory analysis of dynamics, max-normalized trajectories of the 1000 most abundant clonotypes were examined by PCA with hierarchical clustering. Each responding clone was given a CD4 or CD8 phenotype based on the CD4+ and CD8+ repertoires, which had been sequenced separately. TCRdb cleaned the public reads at Q25 with fastp, built clones with MiXCR and kept in-frame beta chains. One record per CDR3 amino acid sequence lists the most common genes and DNA. The V and J calls reflect TCRdb's pipeline rather than the authors' work. The sample data list about 150,000 distinct CDR3 sequences, and roughly 19% of these were observed just once. About 2% of the sample belongs to the ten largest clones.

Inclusive of the bounding cysteine and phenylalanine, the CDR3 is 17 residues long. Solely the CDR3 DNA is kept, with 51 bases framed from the first base. V and J are truncated by 0 bases and 2 bases respectively, leaving an intervening sequence of 13 bases. Sequences LGHNA (CDR1) and YSLEER (CDR2) are obtained from the germline V gene. The V and J genes are TRBV4-3 and TRBJ2-2; the D gene lacks a confident call. The sample was PBMCs or a T cell subset sorted from them (not recorded which). The receptor was isolated from an adult woman who had mild COVID-19 (a few samples of this study predate the infection). The sample titles of this study are shuffled in the database, so cell type and time point are left out; the donor was told from shared clones. The CDR3 protein sequence reads: CASSQDIRVPNTGELFF. Read as DNA, the sequence is TGCGCCAGCAGCCAAGACATTAGGGTCCCAAACACCGGGGAGCTGTTTTTT.